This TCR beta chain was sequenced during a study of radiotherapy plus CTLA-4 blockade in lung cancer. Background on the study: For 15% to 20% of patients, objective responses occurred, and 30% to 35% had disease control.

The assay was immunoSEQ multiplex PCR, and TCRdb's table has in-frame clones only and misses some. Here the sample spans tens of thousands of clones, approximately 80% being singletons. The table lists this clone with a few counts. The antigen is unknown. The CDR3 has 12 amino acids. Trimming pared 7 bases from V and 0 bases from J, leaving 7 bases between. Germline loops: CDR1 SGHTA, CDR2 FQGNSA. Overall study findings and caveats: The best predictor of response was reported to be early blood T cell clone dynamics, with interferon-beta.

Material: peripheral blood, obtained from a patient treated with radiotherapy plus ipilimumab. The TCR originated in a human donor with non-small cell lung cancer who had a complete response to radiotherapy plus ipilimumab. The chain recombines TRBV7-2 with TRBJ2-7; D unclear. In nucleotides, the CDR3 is TGTGCCAGCAACGAGGACTCCTACGAGCAGTACTTC. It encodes CASNEDSYEQYF.